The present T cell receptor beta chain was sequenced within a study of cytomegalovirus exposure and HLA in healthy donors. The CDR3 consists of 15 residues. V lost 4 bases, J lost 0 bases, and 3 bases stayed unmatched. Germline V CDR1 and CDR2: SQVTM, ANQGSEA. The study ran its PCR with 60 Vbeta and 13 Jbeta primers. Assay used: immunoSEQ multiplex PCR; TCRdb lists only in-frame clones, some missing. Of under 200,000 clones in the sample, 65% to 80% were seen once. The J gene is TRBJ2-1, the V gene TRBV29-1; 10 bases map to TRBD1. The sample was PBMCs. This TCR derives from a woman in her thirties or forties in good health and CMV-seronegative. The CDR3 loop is CSVVTGGFSYNEQFF. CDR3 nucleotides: TGCAGCGTTGTGACAGGGGGCTTCTCCTACAATGAGCAGTTCTTC.